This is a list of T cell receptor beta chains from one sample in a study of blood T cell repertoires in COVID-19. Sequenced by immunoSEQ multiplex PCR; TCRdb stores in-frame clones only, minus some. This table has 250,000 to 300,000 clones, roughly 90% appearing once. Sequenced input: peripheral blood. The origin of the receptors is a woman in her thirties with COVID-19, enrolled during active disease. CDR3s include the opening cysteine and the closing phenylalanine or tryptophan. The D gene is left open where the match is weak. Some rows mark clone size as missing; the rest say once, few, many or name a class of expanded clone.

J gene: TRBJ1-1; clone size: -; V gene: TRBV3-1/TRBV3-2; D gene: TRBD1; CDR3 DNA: TGTGCCAGCAGCCAAGTCAACAGGGGGCGAAACACTGAAGCTTTCTTT; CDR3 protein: CASSQVNRGRNTEAFF
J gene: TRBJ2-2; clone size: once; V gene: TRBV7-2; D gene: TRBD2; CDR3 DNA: TGTGCCATCCCTCTCCAGACTAGCAGGCGCACCGGGGAGCTGTTTTTT; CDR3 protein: CAIPLQTSRRTGELFF
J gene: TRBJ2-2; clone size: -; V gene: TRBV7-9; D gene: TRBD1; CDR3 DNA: TGTGCCAGCAGCTTTCCAGGGGGCTATAGTAAAAAGGACACCGGGGAGCTGTTTTTT; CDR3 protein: CASSFPGGYSKKDTGELFF
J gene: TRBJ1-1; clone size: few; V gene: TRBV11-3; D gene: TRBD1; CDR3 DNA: TGTGCCAGCAGCTTAACAGGGGGAGTGACTGAAGCTTTCTTT; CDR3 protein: CASSLTGGVTEAFF
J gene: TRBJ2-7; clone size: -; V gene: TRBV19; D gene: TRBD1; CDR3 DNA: TGTGCCAGTAGTAAGGGACAGAACTACGAGCAGTACTTC; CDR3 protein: CASSKGQNYEQYF
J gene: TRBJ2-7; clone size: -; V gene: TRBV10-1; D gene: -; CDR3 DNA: TGCGCCAGCAGTGTGAACATTAACGAGCAGTACTTC; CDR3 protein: CASSVNINEQYF
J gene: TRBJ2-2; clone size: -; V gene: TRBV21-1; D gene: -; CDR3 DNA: TGTGCCAGGTACAGGGGGTCGCACCAACCCCCGAACACCGGGGAGCTGTTTTTT; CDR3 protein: CARYRGSHQPPNTGELFF
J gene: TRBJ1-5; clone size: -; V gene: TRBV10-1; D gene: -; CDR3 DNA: TGCGCCAGCAGTGATGGACAGCAGCCCCAGCATTTT; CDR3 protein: CASSDGQQPQHF
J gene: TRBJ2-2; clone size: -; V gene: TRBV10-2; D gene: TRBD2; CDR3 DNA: TGCGCCAGCATCCCGCAGGGCCTAGCGGCGAACACCGGGGAGCTGTTTTTT; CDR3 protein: CASIPQGLAANTGELFF
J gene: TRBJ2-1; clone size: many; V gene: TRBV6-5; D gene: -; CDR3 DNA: TGTGCCAGCAGTTACTCGGAGGGCTACAATGAGCAGTTCTTC; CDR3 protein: CASSYSEGYNEQFF
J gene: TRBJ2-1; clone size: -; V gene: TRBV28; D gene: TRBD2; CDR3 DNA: TGTGCCAGCAGTTTGGCCGCGGGAGCTGGCGAGCAGTTCTTC; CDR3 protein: CASSLAAGAGEQFF
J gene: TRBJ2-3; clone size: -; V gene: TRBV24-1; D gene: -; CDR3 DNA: TGTGCCACCAGTGATTATCCAGGTACGCAGTATTTT; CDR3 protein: CATSDYPGTQYF
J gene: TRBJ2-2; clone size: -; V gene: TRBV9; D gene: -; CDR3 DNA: TGTGCCAGCAGCCTAGGGGCAGGGAATGTTCCCGGGGAGCTGTTTTTT; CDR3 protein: CASSLGAGNVPGELFF
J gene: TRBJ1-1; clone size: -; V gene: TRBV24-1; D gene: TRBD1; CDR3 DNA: TGTGCCACCAGTGAAACAGGGGACACTGAAGCTTTCTTT; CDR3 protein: CATSETGDTEAFF
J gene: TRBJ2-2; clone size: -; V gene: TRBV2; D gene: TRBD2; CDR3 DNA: TGTGCCAGCAGTTGGGGACCTAGCGGGAGACCCACCGGGGAGCTGTTTTTT; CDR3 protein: CASSWGPSGRPTGELFF
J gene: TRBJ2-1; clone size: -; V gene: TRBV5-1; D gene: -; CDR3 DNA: TGCGCCAGCAGCTTGTCTAGCGTGTCGTTGAGCTACAATGAGCAGTTCTTC; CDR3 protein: CASSLSSVSLSYNEQFF
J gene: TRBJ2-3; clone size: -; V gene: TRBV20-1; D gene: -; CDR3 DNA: TGCAGTGCTTCAAGCACAGATACGCAGTATTTT; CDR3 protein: CSASSTDTQYF